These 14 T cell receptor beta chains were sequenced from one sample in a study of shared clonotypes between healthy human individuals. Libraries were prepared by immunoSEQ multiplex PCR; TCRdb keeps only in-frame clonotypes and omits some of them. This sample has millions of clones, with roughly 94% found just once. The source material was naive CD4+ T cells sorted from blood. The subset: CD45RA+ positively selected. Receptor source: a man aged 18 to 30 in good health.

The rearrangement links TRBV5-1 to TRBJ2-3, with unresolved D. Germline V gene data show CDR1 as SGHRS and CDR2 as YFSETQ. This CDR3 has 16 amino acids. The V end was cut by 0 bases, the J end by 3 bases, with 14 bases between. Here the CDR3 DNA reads TGCGCCAGCAGCTTGGGGAACGGCCCCCGGACAGATACGCAGTATTTT. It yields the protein CASSLGNGPRTDTQYF. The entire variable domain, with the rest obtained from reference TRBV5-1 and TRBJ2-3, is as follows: KAGVTQTPRYLIKTRGQQVTLSCSPISGHRSVSWYQQTPGQGLQFLFEYFSETQRNKGNFPGRFSGRQFSNSRSEMNVSTLELGDSALYLCASSLGNGPRTDTQYFGPGTRLTVL.

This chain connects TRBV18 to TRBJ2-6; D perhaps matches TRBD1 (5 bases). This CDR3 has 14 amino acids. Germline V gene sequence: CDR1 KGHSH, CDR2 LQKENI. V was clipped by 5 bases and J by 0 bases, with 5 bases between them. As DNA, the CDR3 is TGTGCCAGCTCAGACAGCTCTGGGGCCAACGTCCTGACTTTC. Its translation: CASSDSSGANVLTF.

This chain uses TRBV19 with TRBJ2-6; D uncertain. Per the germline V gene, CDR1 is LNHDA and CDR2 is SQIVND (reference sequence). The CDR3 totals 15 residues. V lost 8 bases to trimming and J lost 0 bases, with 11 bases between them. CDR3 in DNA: TGTGCCAGTTTGGACGGAAGCTCTGGGGCCAACGTCCTGACTTTC. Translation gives CASLDGSSGANVLTF.

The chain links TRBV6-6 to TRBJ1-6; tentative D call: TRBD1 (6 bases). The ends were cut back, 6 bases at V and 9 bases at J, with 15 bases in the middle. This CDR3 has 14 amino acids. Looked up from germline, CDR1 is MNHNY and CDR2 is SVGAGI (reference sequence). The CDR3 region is CASSRTGLASPLHF. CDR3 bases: TGTGCCAGCAGCCGTACAGGGCTTGCTTCACCCCTCCACTTT.

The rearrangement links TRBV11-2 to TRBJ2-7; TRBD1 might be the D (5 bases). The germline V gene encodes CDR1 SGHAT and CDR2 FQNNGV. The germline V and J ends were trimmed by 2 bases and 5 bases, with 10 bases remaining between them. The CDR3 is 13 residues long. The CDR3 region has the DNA TGTGCCAGCAGCTTAACAGGCCGCCACGAGCAGTACTTC. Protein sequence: CASSLTGRHEQYF.

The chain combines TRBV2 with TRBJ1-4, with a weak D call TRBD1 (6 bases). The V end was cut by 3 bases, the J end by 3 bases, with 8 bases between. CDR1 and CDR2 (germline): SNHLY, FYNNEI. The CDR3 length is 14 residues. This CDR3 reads CASSDDRSNEKLFF. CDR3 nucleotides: TGTGCCAGCAGTGACGACAGGTCTAATGAAAAACTGTTTTTT.

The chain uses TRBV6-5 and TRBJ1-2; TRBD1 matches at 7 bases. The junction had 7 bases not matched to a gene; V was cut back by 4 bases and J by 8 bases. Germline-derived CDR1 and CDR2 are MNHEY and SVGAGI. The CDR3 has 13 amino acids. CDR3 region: CASSSTNRGGYTF. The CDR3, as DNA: TGTGCCAGCAGTTCTACGAACAGGGGAGGCTACACCTTC.

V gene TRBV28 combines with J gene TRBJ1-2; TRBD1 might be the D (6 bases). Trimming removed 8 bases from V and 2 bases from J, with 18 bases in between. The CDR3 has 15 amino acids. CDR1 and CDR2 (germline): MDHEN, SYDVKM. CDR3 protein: CASLTLGGGNYGYTF. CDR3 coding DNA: TGTGCCAGCTTAACCCTGGGAGGGGGGAACTATGGCTACACCTTC.

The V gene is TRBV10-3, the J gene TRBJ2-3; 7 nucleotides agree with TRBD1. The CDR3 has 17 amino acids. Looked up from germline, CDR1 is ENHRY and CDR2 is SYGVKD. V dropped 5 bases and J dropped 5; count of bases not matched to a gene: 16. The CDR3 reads CAISPTGPGVGEDTQYF. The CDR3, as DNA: TGTGCCATCAGTCCGACAGGGCCCGGGGTAGGTGAAGATACGCAGTATTTT.

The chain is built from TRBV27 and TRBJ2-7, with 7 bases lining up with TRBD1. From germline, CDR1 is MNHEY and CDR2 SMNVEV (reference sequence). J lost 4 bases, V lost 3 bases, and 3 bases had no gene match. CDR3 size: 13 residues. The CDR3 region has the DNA TGTGCCAGCAGTTTGAGGGGGCAGTACGAGCAGTACTTC. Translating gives CASSLRGQYEQYF.

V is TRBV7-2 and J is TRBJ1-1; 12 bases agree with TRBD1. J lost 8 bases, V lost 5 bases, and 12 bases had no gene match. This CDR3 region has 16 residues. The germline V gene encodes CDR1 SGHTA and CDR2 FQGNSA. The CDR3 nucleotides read TGTGCCAGCAGCGACCGGCCGGGACAGGGGGCGGGGGAAGCTTTCTTT. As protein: CASSDRPGQGAGEAFF.

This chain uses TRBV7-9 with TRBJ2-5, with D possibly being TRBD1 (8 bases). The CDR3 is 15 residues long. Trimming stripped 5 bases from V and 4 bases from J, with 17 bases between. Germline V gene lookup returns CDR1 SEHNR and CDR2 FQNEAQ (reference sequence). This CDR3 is CASSPGQGGRETQYF. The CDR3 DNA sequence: TGTGCCAGCAGCCCCGGACAGGGAGGGCGAGAGACCCAGTACTTC.

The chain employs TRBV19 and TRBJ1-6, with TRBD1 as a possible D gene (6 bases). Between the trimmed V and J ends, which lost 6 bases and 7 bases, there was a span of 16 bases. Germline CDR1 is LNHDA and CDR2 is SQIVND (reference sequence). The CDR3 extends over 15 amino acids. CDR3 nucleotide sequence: TGTGCCAGTAGCCTCACAGGGCTCGGGAATTCACCCCTCCACTTT. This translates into CASSLTGLGNSPLHF.

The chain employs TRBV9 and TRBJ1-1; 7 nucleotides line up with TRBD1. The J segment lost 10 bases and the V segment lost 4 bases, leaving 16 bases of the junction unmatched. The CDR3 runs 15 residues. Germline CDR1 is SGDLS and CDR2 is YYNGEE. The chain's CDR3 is CASSPRQGAGGTAFF. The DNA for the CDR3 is TGTGCCAGCAGCCCACGACAGGGAGCAGGTGGTACAGCTTTCTTT.